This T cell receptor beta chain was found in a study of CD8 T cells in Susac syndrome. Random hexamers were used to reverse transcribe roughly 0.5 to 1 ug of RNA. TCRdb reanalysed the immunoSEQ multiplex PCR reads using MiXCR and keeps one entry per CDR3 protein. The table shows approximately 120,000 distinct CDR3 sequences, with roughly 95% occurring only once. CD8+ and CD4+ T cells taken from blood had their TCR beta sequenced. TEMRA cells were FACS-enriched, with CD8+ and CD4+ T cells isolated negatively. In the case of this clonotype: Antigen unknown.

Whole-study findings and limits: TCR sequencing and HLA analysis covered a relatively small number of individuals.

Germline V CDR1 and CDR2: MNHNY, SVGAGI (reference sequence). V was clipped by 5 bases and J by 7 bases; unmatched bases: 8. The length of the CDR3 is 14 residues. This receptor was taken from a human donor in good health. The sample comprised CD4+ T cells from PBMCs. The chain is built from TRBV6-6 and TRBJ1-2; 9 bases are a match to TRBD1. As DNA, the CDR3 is TGTGCCAGCAGTGCGACTCCACAGGGGGCTGGCTACACCTTC. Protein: CASSATPQGAGYTF.